This T cell receptor (beta chain) was observed in a study of blood T cell repertoires in COVID-19 (dated by TCRdb to about 2020). Regarding the complete study: Samples from collaborators originated in the United States, Italy and Spain and spanned both the acute and convalescent phases of COVID-19. The material from the prospective study consisted of cDNA or gDNA derived from T cells, B-cell-depleted T cells, or PBMCs. HLA class I and class II types, where available, came from metadata supplied by the sample provider rather than from assay-based typing. The repertoires were made available in a free public database intended to serve as a resource for research on the immune response to SARS-CoV-2. The dataset comprised deeply sampled blood TCRbeta repertoires from subjects exposed to, actively infected with, or recovered from COVID-19. Samples came from the ongoing ImmuneRACE study (first 160 participants) plus 1,254 subjects from 6 global collaborators. The sample metadata nearly always contained a de-identified subject ID, COVID-19 status, age in years and sex. Findings and caveats that apply to the study as a whole: The amount of clinical and demographic metadata varied by source and participant and was provided uncurated.

The collaborating institutions used their own protocols to collect whole blood in K2EDTA tubes. Collaborator samples were shipped for TCRbeta analysis as frozen whole blood, isolated PBMCs, or DNA extracted from either sample type. TCRbeta CDR3 regions were amplified from genomic DNA using the immunoSEQ Assay, a bias-controlled multiplex PCR. The study's own analysis went as follows. Within the assay, amplification of reference gene primers was used to estimate how many nucleated cells each sample contained. Sequence reads were collapsed and filtered to measure the absolute abundance of every unique TCRbeta CDR3 rearrangement. For each sample, productive Simpson clonality was calculated as the square root of Simpson's diversity index over productive rearrangements. Drawn from immuneACCESS, this table holds only the in-frame rearrangements with V and J called that TCRdb kept. Clones are partly lost; checked studies trace under half to an unresolved V gene and leave the rest unexplained. V, J and clone size reflect that table, while D and trimming were determined from the DNA. The sample includes approximately 72,000 clones, with approximately 85% observed a single time. Roughly 32% of the sample lies in the top ten.

The CDR3 runs 16 residues from the cysteine to the phenylalanine. Of the read, only the CDR3 DNA is kept; its 48 bases are in frame from base 1. Reading the germline V gene gives CDR1 WSHSY and CDR2 SAAADI. At the junction V is shortened by 4 bases and J by 4 bases; bases outside the gene matches: 10. As concerns this clone: Its antigen is still unknown. One base away there is no much larger clone; base qualities are not given.

The TCR comes from a woman older than 75 with active or convalescent COVID-19. The chain is assembled from TRBV10-2 and TRBJ2-3, with TRBD2 identical over 8 junction bases. The material sequenced was peripheral blood. The CDR3 is CASSVISGGFADTQYF. The nucleotide sequence is TGCGCCAGCAGTGTTATAAGCGGGGGTTTCGCAGATACGCAGTATTTT.